The 27 T cell receptor beta chains given below trace back to one sample, sequenced in a study of blood T cell repertoires in COVID-19. The table came from immunoSEQ multiplex PCR; TCRdb's copy has only in-frame clones and leaves some out. The data contain 90,000 to 120,000 clones, about four fifths of them singletons. The sample was peripheral blood. The receptors originated from a woman of 80 years or more with active or convalescent COVID-19.

The rearrangement links TRBV2 to TRBJ1-2; TRBD1 agrees at 8 bases. The germline V gene has CDR1 SNHLY and CDR2 FYNNEI. The CDR3 has 12 residues. Trimming at V came to 7 bases and at J to 7 bases, leaving 5 bases not matched to a gene. The CDR3 reads CASKQGAAGYTF. As DNA, the CDR3 is TGTGCCAGCAAGCAGGGGGCGGCTGGCTACACCTTC.

The chain recombines TRBV28 with TRBJ1-3; tentative D call: TRBD1 (6 bases). The CDR3 is made up of 13 amino acids. The V end was cut by 6 bases, the J end by 4 bases, with 10 bases between. Germline CDR1 is MDHEN and CDR2 is SYDVKM. The CDR3 bases are TGTGCCAGCAGGATTACAGGGGGAAACACCATATATTTT. Its translation is CASRITGGNTIYF. The entire variable domain, with the rest obtained from reference TRBV28 and TRBJ1-3, is as follows: DVKVTQSSRYLVKRTGEKVFLECVQDMDHENMFWYRQDPGLGLRLIYFSYDVKMKEKGDIPEGYSVSREKKERFSLILESASTNQTSMYLCASRITGGNTIYFGEGSWLTVV.

The V gene is TRBV30, the J gene TRBJ1-5, with D possibly TRBD1 on 5 matching bases. CDR1 and CDR2 (germline): GTSNPN, SVGIG (reference sequence). The CDR3 runs to 13 residues. With 4 bases removed from V and 8 bases from J, the gap between germline ends came to 15 bases. The DNA of the CDR3 is TGTGCCTGGAAGCCCCAGGGCAGCAAGCCCCAGCATTTT. Translated, it gives CAWKPQGSKPQHF. Full variable domain (rest looked up from reference TRBV30 and TRBJ1-5): SQTIHQWPATLVQPVGSPLSLECTVEGTSNPNLYWYRQAAGRGLQLLFYSVGIGQISSEVPQNLSASRPQDRQFILSSKKLLLSDSGFYLCAWKPQGSKPQHFGDGTRLSIL.

The chain links TRBV5-5 to TRBJ2-7; perhaps TRBD1 as D (5 bases). The CDR3 sequence is 13 residues long. Deletions cut 2 bases from V and 2 bases from J, with 8 bases between. Germline-derived CDR1 and CDR2 are SGHKS and YYEKEE (reference sequence). The CDR3 here is CASSFPGTYEQYF. The CDR3 DNA reads TGTGCCAGCAGCTTTCCAGGGACCTACGAGCAGTACTTC.

This clone was recorded a few times. The J gene is TRBJ1-2, the V gene TRBV28; unclear D gene. The CDR3 is 12 residues long. Trimming took 3 bases from V and 10 from J, leaving 12 bases between them. Germline V gene sequence: CDR1 MDHEN, CDR2 SYDVKM. The CDR3 sequence: CASSFAKESYTF. The CDR3 region has the DNA TGTGCCAGCAGTTTCGCAAAGGAGTCCTACACCTTC.

The chain employs TRBV5-1 and TRBJ1-2; TRBD1 agrees at 9 bases. Unmatched junction bases numbered 7, after V lost 4 bases and J lost 3 bases. The CDR3 covers 15 residues. Looked up from germline, CDR1 is SGHRS and CDR2 is YFSETQ. The chain's CDR3 is CASSDPTGGDYGYTF. The CDR3 nucleotides are TGCGCCAGCAGCGACCCGACAGGGGGGGACTATGGCTACACCTTC.

The chain uses TRBV7-9 and TRBJ2-1; 8 nucleotides match TRBD2. Trimming removed 4 bases from V and 8 bases from J; junction bases left unmatched: 13. CDR1 is SEHNR, CDR2 FQNEAQ, per germline (reference sequence). The CDR3 runs to 16 residues. The CDR3 DNA is TGTGCCAGCAGCTCCTTCTCCGGGACTAGTGTCGATGAGCAGTTCTTC. This encodes CASSSFSGTSVDEQFF.

The chain couples TRBV6-6 to TRBJ1-5; D call uncertain. Between the trimmed V and J ends, which lost 5 bases and 2 bases, there was a span of 22 bases. The CDR3 spans 18 residues. From germline, CDR1 is MNHNY and CDR2 SVGAGI (reference sequence). CDR3: CASSHQDRGLWGNQPQHF. The DNA of the CDR3 is TGTGCCAGCAGTCACCAAGATCGGGGATTGTGGGGCAATCAGCCCCAGCATTTT.

J is TRBJ1-1 and V is TRBV5-4; D gene ambiguous. Trimming shortened V by 4 bases and J by 1 base, and 11 bases separated the two germline ends. CDR3 length equals 14 residues. The germline gives CDR1 SGHNT, CDR2 YYREEE (reference sequence). The CDR3 nucleotides read TGTGCCAGCAGCCTCGGCGGCCCGAACACTGAAGCTTTCTTT. It is translated as CASSLGGPNTEAFF.

This clone was observed a single time. The chain combines TRBV5-5 with TRBJ1-5, with TRBD1 matching 10 bases. Germline CDR1 and CDR2: SGHKS and YYEKEE (reference sequence). J lost 4 bases, V lost 3 bases, and 4 bases had no gene match. CDR3 length: 15 amino acids. Here the CDR3 reads CASSSDRGRNQPQHF. The CDR3 DNA follows: TGTGCCAGCAGCTCGGACAGGGGGAGAAATCAGCCCCAGCATTTT.

The chain couples TRBV6-4 to TRBJ1-6; D possibly corresponds to TRBD1 (6 bases). CDR3 length equals 16 residues. CDR1 and CDR2 from the germline V gene are MRHNA and SNTAGT. V was shortened by 6 bases and J by 8 bases, with 20 bases between the two germline ends. As DNA, the CDR3 is TGTGCCAGCAGCCTTACCCCAGGGGAAGGAGATTCACCCCTCCACTTT. Amino acids: CASSLTPGEGDSPLHF.

The chain is built from TRBV9 and TRBJ1-1; a possible D gene is TRBD1 (5 bases). The CDR3 length is 15 residues. Germline lookup yields CDR1 SGDLS and CDR2 YYNGEE. Trimming stripped 2 bases from V and 5 bases from J, with 16 bases between. The CDR3 DNA follows: TGTGCCAGCAGCGTGACCGGGGGGAGGGAGACTGAAGCTTTCTTT. It yields the protein CASSVTGGRETEAFF.

This clone was counted between two and nine times. J is TRBJ2-2 and V is TRBV24-1; possibly TRBD2 for D (5 bases). V lost 10 bases to trimming and J lost 2 bases, with 13 bases between them. Germline-derived CDR1 and CDR2 are KGHDR and SFDVKD. The length of the CDR3 is 14 residues. In DNA, the CDR3 is TGTGCCACTCATGGTGAGGGCAACACCGGGGAGCTGTTTTTT. Protein product: CATHGEGNTGELFF.

This chain joins TRBV28 and TRBJ1-6; 9 bases fit TRBD1. Germline V gene lookup returns CDR1 MDHEN and CDR2 SYDVKM. The CDR3 is 14 amino acids. Germline trimming cut 7 bases from V and 9 bases from J; bases unmatched to any gene: 7. The CDR3 loop reads CASNLGTGFSPLHF. The DNA for the CDR3 is TGTGCCAGCAACCTAGGGACAGGGTTTTCACCCCTCCACTTT. Full variable domain (rest looked up from reference TRBV28 and TRBJ1-6): DVKVTQSSRYLVKRTGEKVFLECVQDMDHENMFWYRQDPGLGLRLIYFSYDVKMKEKGDIPEGYSVSREKKERFSLILESASTNQTSMYLCASNLGTGFSPLHFGNGTRLTVT.

The chain employs TRBV2 and TRBJ2-7; 7 nucleotides align to TRBD1. V was pared by 6 bases and J by 7 bases, with 9 bases of the junction left unmatched. The CDR3 has 13 amino acids. The germline CDR1 and CDR2 sequences are SNHLY and FYNNEI. CDR3 in DNA: TGTGCCAGCAGACCCCCAGGGGGTGGTGAGCAGTACTTC. Translated: CASRPPGGGEQYF.

The J gene is TRBJ1-5, the V gene TRBV7-9; D unresolved. V lost 1 base to trimming and J lost 4 bases, with 5 bases between them. Per germline, CDR1 SEHNR and CDR2 FQNEAQ (reference sequence). The CDR3 spans 13 residues. Written as DNA, the CDR3 is TGTGCCAGCAGCTTAGTTCCAAATCAGCCCCAGCATTTT. Amino acids: CASSLVPNQPQHF.

This clone was counted only a few times. CDR3 nucleotides: TGTGCCAGTAGTATAGCGTCGAGACAGGGTGGTGAAAAACTGTTTTTT. It yields the protein CASSIASRQGGEKLFF. V and J are TRBV19 and TRBJ1-4; the match to TRBD1 covers 7 bases. CDR3 length: 16 amino acids. Unmatched junction bases numbered 9, after V lost 1 base and J lost 7 bases. Germline CDR1 LNHDA, CDR2 SQIVND (reference sequence).

The chain joins TRBV19 to TRBJ1-4; 7 bases fit TRBD1. The CDR3 totals 14 residues. Germline CDR1 and CDR2: LNHDA and SQIVND (reference sequence). The J segment lost 3 bases and the V segment lost 7 bases, leaving 5 bases of the junction unmatched. The CDR3 nucleotides are TGTGCCAGTACCAGACAGGGATCTAATGAAAAACTGTTTTTT. Its protein product is CASTRQGSNEKLFF.

The gene calls are TRBV28 and TRBJ1-6; 9 bases agree with TRBD1. The CDR3 runs to 14 residues. Germline V CDR1 and CDR2: MDHEN, SYDVKM. Losses at the gene ends were 6 bases for V and 10 bases for J; bases not matched to a gene: 7. The CDR3: CASSTGQGVSPLHF. The CDR3 coding sequence is TGTGCCAGCAGCACGGGACAGGGAGTCTCACCCCTCCACTTT.

V and J are TRBV23-1 and TRBJ1-6; weak D call: TRBD1 (5 bases). TRBV23-1 falls under the ORF class, with uncertain function. Trimming took 2 bases from V and 8 from J, leaving 10 bases between them. The CDR3 spans 14 residues. The CDR3 loop is CASSQGAEDSPLHF. Written as DNA, the CDR3 is TGCGCCAGCAGTCAAGGGGCTGAGGATTCACCCCTCCACTTT.

The genes are TRBV2 and TRBJ2-5; TRBD2 matches 7 bases. The germline gives CDR1 SNHLY, CDR2 FYNNEI. V gave up 7 bases and J gave up 2 bases; unmatched junction bases: 19. This CDR3 spans 18 amino acids. The CDR3 bases are TGTGCCAGCACCTTCGGGGGGAATCCTATTGCGGGACAAGAGACCCAGTACTTC. It specifies CASTFGGNPIAGQETQYF.

V usage is TRBV15 and J usage is TRBJ1-1; 7 bases are a match to TRBD1. The CDR3 covers 12 residues. The junction had 4 bases not matched to a gene; V was cut back by 9 bases and J by 3 bases. The germline CDR1 and CDR2 sequences are LNHNV and YYDKDF (reference sequence). The CDR3 DNA is TGTGCCACAGGACAGGCCTACACTGAAGCTTTCTTT. Translated, it gives CATGQAYTEAFF.

This chain joins TRBV28 and TRBJ1-4; 9 bases agree with TRBD1. This CDR3 is built from 17 residues. Germline loops: CDR1 MDHEN, CDR2 SYDVKM. Trimming at V came to 5 bases and at J to 10 bases, leaving 17 bases not matched to a gene. The CDR3 reads CASSGSSGTGIYGKLFF. The CDR3 DNA follows: TGTGCCAGCAGTGGATCTTCCGGGACAGGGATTTATGGAAAACTGTTTTTT.

The CDR3 reads CASSLNGRGNTIYF. Written as DNA, the CDR3 is TGTGCCAGCAGTTTAAACGGTAGAGGAAACACCATATATTTT. This chain joins TRBV28 and TRBJ1-3; D is unclear. Germline CDR1 reads MDHEN; CDR2 reads SYDVKM. V lost 2 bases to trimming and J lost 4 bases, with 9 bases between them. The CDR3 totals 14 residues.

The J gene is TRBJ2-1, the V gene TRBV5-1; 8 positions agree with TRBD1. With 4 bases clipped from V and 6 bases from J, the junction kept 6 bases outside the gene matches. Per the germline V gene, CDR1 is SGHRS and CDR2 is YFSETQ. The CDR3 has 14 residues. CDR3 in DNA: TGCGCCAGCAGCAGTCCGGGACAGGTCAATGAGCAGTTCTTC. Amino acids: CASSSPGQVNEQFF.

The CDR3 DNA is TGTGCCAGCAGCGGACCAGGGTATCATGAGCAGTTCTTC. Amino acids: CASSGPGYHEQFF. The rearrangement joins TRBV9 to TRBJ2-1; D possibly corresponds to TRBD1 (5 bases). CDR1 and CDR2 from the germline V gene are SGDLS and YYNGEE. The CDR3 extends over 13 amino acids. V gave up 3 bases and J gave up 8 bases, with 12 bases separating them.

The sample holds one count of this clone. The DNA for the CDR3 is TGCGCCAGCAGCAACCCGACAGGGTCTAATGAAAAACTGTTTTTT. It codes for CASSNPTGSNEKLFF. This chain connects TRBV5-1 to TRBJ1-4, with 7 bases lining up with TRBD1. The CDR3 has 15 residues. Unmatched junction bases numbered 6, after V lost 4 bases and J lost 3 bases. Germline V gives CDR1 SGHRS, CDR2 YFSETQ.